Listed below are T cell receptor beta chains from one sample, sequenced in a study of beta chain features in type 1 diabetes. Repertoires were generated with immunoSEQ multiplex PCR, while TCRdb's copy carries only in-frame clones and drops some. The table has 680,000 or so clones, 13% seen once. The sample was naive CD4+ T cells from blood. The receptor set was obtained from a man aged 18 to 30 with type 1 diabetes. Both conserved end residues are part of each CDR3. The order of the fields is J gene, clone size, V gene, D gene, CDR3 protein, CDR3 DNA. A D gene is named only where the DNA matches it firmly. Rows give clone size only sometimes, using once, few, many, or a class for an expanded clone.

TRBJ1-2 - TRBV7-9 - CASSPLAQANYGYTF TGTGCCAGCAGCCCCCTGGCTCAGGCTAACTATGGCTACACCTTC
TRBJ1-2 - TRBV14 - CASSQESTTLGYTF TGTGCCAGCAGCCAAGAGTCCACGACTTTAGGCTACACCTTC
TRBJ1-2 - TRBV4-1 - CASSQDGGLYGYTF TGCGCCAGCAGCCAAGACGGGGGGCTCTATGGCTACACCTTC
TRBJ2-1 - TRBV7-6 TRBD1 CASSSGGQGANEQFF TGTGCCAGCAGCTCAGGGGGACAGGGGGCTAATGAGCAGTTCTTC
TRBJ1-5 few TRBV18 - CASSPEQVLSQHF TGTGCCAGCTCACCGGAACAGGTTTTGTCCCAGCATTTT
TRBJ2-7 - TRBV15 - CATSRDIPDPAKVYEQYF TGTGCCACCAGCAGAGATATCCCGGATCCAGCGAAGGTCTACGAGCAGTACTTC
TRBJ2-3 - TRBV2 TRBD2 CASSGKRGDTDTQYF TGTGCCAGCAGTGGCAAGCGGGGGGACACAGATACGCAGTATTTT
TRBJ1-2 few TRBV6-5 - CASSYHLRSNYGYTF TGTGCCAGCAGTTACCACCTCAGGAGTAACTATGGCTACACCTTC
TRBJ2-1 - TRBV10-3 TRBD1 CATDRDIGVDEQFF TGTGCCACTGACAGGGATATCGGGGTAGATGAGCAGTTCTTC
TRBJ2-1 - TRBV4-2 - CASRSEGSYNEQFF TGTGCCAGCAGGTCGGAGGGGAGCTACAATGAGCAGTTCTTC
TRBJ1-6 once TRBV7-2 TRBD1 CATTGGNSPLHF TGTGCCACTACAGGGGGTAATTCACCCCTCCACTTT
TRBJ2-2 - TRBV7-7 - CASSPQVNTGELFF TGTGCTAGCAGCCCACAGGTGAACACCGGGGAGCTGTTTTTT
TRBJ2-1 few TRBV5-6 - CASSLPLGNEQFF TGTGCCAGCAGCTTGCCCTTGGGGAATGAGCAGTTCTTC
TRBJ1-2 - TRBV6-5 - CASSYAETYGYTF TGTGCCAGCAGTTATGCGGAAACTTATGGCTACACCTTC
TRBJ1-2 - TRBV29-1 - CSVDPGINYGYTF TGCAGCGTTGATCCCGGGATTAACTATGGCTACACCTTC
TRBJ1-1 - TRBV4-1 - CASSQDYGNTEAFF TGCGCCAGCAGCCAAGATTACGGGAACACTGAAGCTTTCTTT
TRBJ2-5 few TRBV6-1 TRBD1 CASRRQGGTQYF TGTGCCAGCCGACGACAGGGGGGGACCCAGTACTTC
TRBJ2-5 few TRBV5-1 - CASSLLPYQETQYF TGCGCCAGCAGCTTGCTACCGTACCAAGAGACCCAGTACTTC
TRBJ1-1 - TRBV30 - CASGEEGWGTEAFF TGTGCCTCCGGGGAAGAGGGGTGGGGCACTGAAGCTTTCTTT
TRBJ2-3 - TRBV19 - CASSPLDRDSRAQYF TGTGCCAGTAGTCCTCTCGATAGGGACTCCCGGGCGCAGTATTTT
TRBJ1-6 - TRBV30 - CAQQANNSPLHF TGTGCACAGCAGGCCAATAATTCACCCCTCCACTTT
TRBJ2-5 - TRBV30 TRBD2 CAWSGGLAGYTPGETQYF TGTGCCTGGAGTGGGGGACTAGCGGGCTATACGCCGGGAGAGACCCAGTACTTC
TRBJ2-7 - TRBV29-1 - CSVGQNSYEQYF TGCAGCGTTGGTCAGAACTCCTACGAGCAGTACTTC
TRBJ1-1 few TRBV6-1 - CASSQADSSNQAFF TGTGCCAGCAGTCAAGCCGACAGCTCGAACCAAGCTTTCTTT
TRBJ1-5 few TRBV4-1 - CASSQGMGPSNQPQHF TGCGCCAGCAGCCAAGGGATGGGGCCTAGCAATCAGCCCCAGCATTTT
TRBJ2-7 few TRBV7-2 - CASSLVSEQYF TGTGCCAGCAGCTTAGTTTCCGAGCAGTACTTC
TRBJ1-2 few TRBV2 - CASRGDTVTHGYTF TGTGCCAGCAGGGGGGATACAGTGACCCATGGCTACACCTTC
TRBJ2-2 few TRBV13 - CASSLRWESTGELFF TGTGCCAGCAGCCTCCGATGGGAGAGCACCGGGGAGCTGTTTTTT
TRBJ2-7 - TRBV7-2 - CASSSIPAGSSYEQYF TGTGCCAGCAGCTCCATCCCTGCGGGGAGCTCCTACGAGCAGTACTTC
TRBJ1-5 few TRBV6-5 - CASSYAPPGDNQPQHF TGTGCCAGCAGTTACGCCCCTCCAGGGGACAATCAGCCCCAGCATTTT
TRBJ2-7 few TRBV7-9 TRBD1 CASSPGQGTYEQYF TGTGCCAGCAGCCCGGGACAGGGTACCTACGAGCAGTACTTC
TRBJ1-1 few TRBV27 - CASSPQRNTEAFF TGTGCCAGCAGTCCTCAACGGAACACTGAAGCTTTCTTT
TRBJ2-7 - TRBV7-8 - CASRDGGPYYEQYF TGTGCCAGCAGAGACGGGGGGCCATACTACGAGCAGTACTTC
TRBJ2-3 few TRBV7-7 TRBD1 CASSPGTGADTQYF TGTGCTAGCAGTCCCGGGACAGGGGCAGATACGCAGTATTTT
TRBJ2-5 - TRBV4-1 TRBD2 CASSHTGLVEGTQYF TGCGCCAGCAGCCACACGGGACTAGTTGAAGGGACCCAGTACTTC
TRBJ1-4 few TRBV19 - CASSMRQGSEKLFF TGTGCCAGTAGTATGAGGCAGGGGTCTGAAAAACTGTTTTTT
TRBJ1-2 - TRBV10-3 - CAISEAYGYTF TGTGCCATCAGTGAGGCCTATGGCTACACCTTC
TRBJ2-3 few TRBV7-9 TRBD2 CASSLVGGLAVDTQYF TGTGCCAGCAGCTTAGTTGGGGGACTAGCGGTTGATACGCAGTATTTT
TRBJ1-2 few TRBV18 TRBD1 CASSPPTGSNYGYTF TGTGCCAGCTCACCGCCGACAGGGTCGAACTATGGCTACACCTTC
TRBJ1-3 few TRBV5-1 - CASSLVADRGNTIYF TGCGCCAGCAGCTTGGTCGCCGACCGGGGAAACACCATATATTTT
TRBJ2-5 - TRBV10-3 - CAIRETGFQETQYF TGTGCCATCAGAGAGACAGGTTTCCAAGAGACCCAGTACTTC
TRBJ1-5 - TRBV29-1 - CSVEGDNQPQHF TGCAGCGTTGAGGGGGACAATCAGCCCCAGCATTTT
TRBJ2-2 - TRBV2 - CASRAMGMGTGELFF TGTGCCAGCAGGGCCATGGGGATGGGAACCGGGGAGCTGTTTTTT
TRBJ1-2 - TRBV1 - CTSSPGTDYNYGYTF TGCACCAGCAGCCCCGGGACGGATTACAACTATGGCTACACCTTC
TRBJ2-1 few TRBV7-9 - CASSPASEQFF TGTGCCAGCAGCCCCGCTTCTGAGCAGTTCTTC
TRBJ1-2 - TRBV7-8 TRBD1 CASSTRQGILNYGYTF TGTGCCAGCAGCACCCGACAGGGGATATTAAACTATGGCTACACCTTC
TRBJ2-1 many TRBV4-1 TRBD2 CASTSGREYNEQFF TGCGCCAGCACCTCGGGGCGGGAGTACAATGAGCAGTTCTTC
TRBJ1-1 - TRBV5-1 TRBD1 CASSLTGAADTEAFF TGCGCCAGCAGCCTGACAGGGGCCGCCGACACTGAAGCTTTCTTT
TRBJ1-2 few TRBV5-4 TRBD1 CASSSGTGGASTYGYTF TGTGCCAGCAGCTCCGGGACAGGGGGCGCCTCCACCTATGGCTACACCTTC
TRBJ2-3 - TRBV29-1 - CSVRADRLPGWDTQYF TGCAGCGTTCGGGCCGACAGGCTACCCGGCTGGGATACGCAGTATTTT
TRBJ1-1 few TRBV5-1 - CASSSAAGGNTEAFF TGCGCCAGCAGCTCGGCGGCTGGCGGGAACACTGAAGCTTTCTTT